The rows below give T cell receptor beta chains drawn from one sample of a study of glioma-infiltrating T cells. TCRdb re-analysed the multiplex PCR reads in MiXCR, keeping a single row per CDR3 protein. The profile covers approximately 190,000 distinct CDR3 sequences, with more than 30% appearing a single time and about 19% taken by the ten largest. Sequencing was done on a sample of glioma tissue, nonneoplastic brain tissue, or PBMCs (not recorded which). The receptors derive from a human donor with low-grade glioma or glioblastoma, undergoing nonglioma brain surgery, or in good health (not recorded which). The CDR3 runs from the conserved cysteine through the conserved F or W. Fields, in order: V gene, J gene, CDR3 protein.

v_gene: TRBV4-3
j_gene: TRBJ1-1
CDR3aa: CASSQEDRGTPNTEAFF

v_gene: TRBV7-9
j_gene: TRBJ2-7
CDR3aa: CASSEGMYEQYF

v_gene: TRBV13
j_gene: TRBJ2-3
CDR3aa: CASSSLSSVNTDTQYF

v_gene: TRBV19
j_gene: TRBJ2-1
CDR3aa: CASRDRSRAEQFF

v_gene: TRBV27
j_gene: TRBJ2-3
CDR3aa: CASRPYPETPQHTQYF

v_gene: TRBV20-1
j_gene: TRBJ2-7
CDR3aa: CSARGLAGDIEQYF

v_gene: TRBV5-4
j_gene: TRBJ1-1
CDR3aa: CASRTGGMVTEAFF

v_gene: TRBV7-2
j_gene: TRBJ1-6
CDR3aa: CASSLDGSNSPLHF

v_gene: TRBV7-7
j_gene: TRBJ2-1
CDR3aa: CASSSRAQPPYNEQFF

v_gene: TRBV28
j_gene: TRBJ2-1
CDR3aa: CASSPKRDGNNEQFF

v_gene: TRBV27
j_gene: TRBJ2-7
CDR3aa: CASSDRSGNGYEQYF

v_gene: TRBV4-3
j_gene: TRBJ2-3
CDR3aa: CASSQSGLNTDTQYF

v_gene: TRBV28
j_gene: TRBJ1-5
CDR3aa: CASSLPGEGPNQPQHF

v_gene: TRBV29-1
j_gene: TRBJ1-2
CDR3aa: CSVGRVDSNYGYTF

v_gene: TRBV7-2
j_gene: TRBJ2-3
CDR3aa: CASSSGGYYGTDTQYF

v_gene: TRBV7-2
j_gene: TRBJ2-6
CDR3aa: CASSVQGYGANVLTF

v_gene: TRBV4-1
j_gene: TRBJ2-5
CDR3aa: CASSQGGTSGPNQETQYF

v_gene: TRBV7-9
j_gene: TRBJ2-1
CDR3aa: CASSSPTSDSYNEQFF

v_gene: TRBV27
j_gene: TRBJ2-7
CDR3aa: CASSLMAGRSYEQYF

v_gene: TRBV2
j_gene: TRBJ1-1
CDR3aa: CASSRVNTEAFF

v_gene: TRBV6-1
j_gene: TRBJ2-2
CDR3aa: CAWRRGNEDTGELFF

v_gene: TRBV27
j_gene: TRBJ2-7
CDR3aa: CASSPNFANEQYF

v_gene: TRBV28
j_gene: TRBJ2-5
CDR3aa: CASSSVQSETQYF

v_gene: TRBV7-9
j_gene: TRBJ2-1
CDR3aa: CASSLGVINYNEQFF

v_gene: TRBV20-1
j_gene: TRBJ2-1
CDR3aa: CSARAEYNEQFF

v_gene: TRBV12-3/TRBV12-4
j_gene: TRBJ2-4
CDR3aa: CASSFDGAKNIQYF

v_gene: TRBV20-1
j_gene: TRBJ2-1
CDR3aa: CSAPLTGRTNEQFF

v_gene: TRBV20-1
j_gene: TRBJ2-7
CDR3aa: CSARGGQGGDEQYF

v_gene: TRBV19
j_gene: TRBJ1-2
CDR3aa: CASKRDVPGGYTF

v_gene: TRBV5-1
j_gene: TRBJ2-5
CDR3aa: CASSIEAEETQYF

v_gene: TRBV12-3/TRBV12-4
j_gene: TRBJ1-5
CDR3aa: CASSFRAGNQPQHF

v_gene: TRBV27
j_gene: TRBJ2-1
CDR3aa: CASSLNPDRAQFF

v_gene: TRBV5-5
j_gene: TRBJ2-7
CDR3aa: CASSFATGTSSEQYF

v_gene: TRBV29-1
j_gene: TRBJ2-3
CDR3aa: CSVETRPSTDTQYF